These 21 T cell receptor beta chains were all obtained from the same sample, sequenced in a study of cytomegalovirus exposure and HLA in healthy donors. PCR involved 60 Vbeta and 13 Jbeta primers. Measured with immunoSEQ multiplex PCR; TCRdb has only the in-frame clones, and not every one. The sample includes about 76,000 clones, around 70% of them seen just once. Source material: PBMCs. The receptor set was obtained from a woman aged 35 to 49 in good health and CMV-seropositive.

The J gene is TRBJ2-7, the V gene TRBV5-6; 12 nucleotides match TRBD1. Trimming at V came to 0 bases and at J to 6 bases, leaving 4 bases not matched to a gene. Germline V lookup: CDR1 SGHDT, CDR2 YYEEEE. The CDR3 runs 15 residues. The CDR3 DNA reads as TGTGCCAGCAGCTTGGCCGGGACAGGGGGCCGCGAGCAGTACTTC. This gives the protein CASSLAGTGGREQYF.

This chain joins TRBV7-9 and TRBJ2-7; D unclear. CDR1 is SEHNR and CDR2 is FQNEAQ in the germline V gene (reference sequence). The CDR3 runs to 12 residues. DNA for the CDR3: TGTTCCATCGAAACAAGCTCCTACGAGCAGTACTTC. Translating gives CSIETSSYEQYF.

J is TRBJ1-2 and V is TRBV28, with D perhaps matching TRBD1 (5 bases). Between the trimmed V and J ends, which lost 7 bases and 4 bases, there was a span of 19 bases. The CDR3 has 15 amino acids. Germline loops: CDR1 MDHEN, CDR2 SYDVKM. CDR3 loop: CASITRVQGRYGYTF. CDR3 DNA sequence: TGTGCCAGCATAACTCGTGTCCAGGGCCGCTATGGCTACACCTTC.

The chain is built from TRBV5-1 and TRBJ1-2; TRBD1 matches at 9 bases. The trim removed 4 bases at V and 4 bases at J, leaving 5 bases unmatched. Germline CDR1 reads SGHRS; CDR2 reads YFSETQ. The CDR3 loop spans 14 amino acids. The CDR3 reads CASSRTGGRYGYTF. In nucleotides, the CDR3 is TGCGCCAGCAGCAGAACAGGGGGCCGCTATGGCTACACCTTC.

The chain carries TRBV15 and TRBJ2-5; D remains unclear. Between the trimmed V and J ends, which lost 4 bases and 1 base, there was a span of 7 bases. Germline V gives CDR1 LNHNV, CDR2 YYDKDF (reference sequence). This CDR3 is built from 13 residues. CDR3 amino acids: CATSKTIQETQYF. The DNA for the CDR3 is TGTGCCACCAGCAAAACTATCCAAGAGACCCAGTACTTC. Together with reference TRBV15 and TRBJ2-5, the CDR3 gives the full variable domain: DAMVIQNPRYQVTQFGKPVTLSCSQTLNHNVMYWYQQKSSQAPKLLFHYYDKDFNNEADTPDNFQSRRPNTSFCFLDIRSPGLGDTAMYLCATSKTIQETQYFGPGTRLLVL.

In this sample, this clone turned up a few times. This sequence joins TRBV4-3 and TRBJ1-4, with 7 bases fitting TRBD1. CDR3 size: 13 residues. V shed 4 bases, J shed 7 bases, and the junction held 3 bases outside the gene matches. The germline gives CDR1 LGHNA, CDR2 YSLEER. The CDR3 nucleotides read TGCGCCAGCAGCCGGGACAGAGGTGAAAAACTGTTTTTT. It translates to CASSRDRGEKLFF.

Regarding this clone: At one end the junction does not follow the germline gene, possibly because of a read error. Distinct nucleotide sequences in the sample also encode this CDR3. The chain employs TRBV6-6 and TRBJ1-5; unclear D gene. Germline V gene data show CDR1 as MNHNY and CDR2 as SVGAGI (reference sequence). The CDR3 contains 14 residues. The CDR3 nucleotides are TGTGCCAGCGAACCACACCTTAGCAATCAGCCCCAGCATTTC. As protein: CASEPHLSNQPQHF.

The chain couples TRBV11-2 to TRBJ2-7; D is uncertain. Germline CDR1 SGHAT, CDR2 FQNNGV. The V gene lost 5 bases and the J gene lost 1 base, with 12 bases spanning the gap. There are 14 residues in the CDR3. This CDR3 is CASSPDHLSYEQYF. DNA for the CDR3: TGTGCCAGCAGCCCCGATCACCTATCCTACGAGCAGTACTTC.

Worth noting for this clone: A read error may produce the germline difference seen at one junction end. The chain couples TRBV7-2 to TRBJ1-1, with a weak D call TRBD1 (5 bases). The germline V gene has CDR1 SGHTA and CDR2 FQGNSA. This CDR3 has 12 amino acids. The CDR3 region is CASSFPGTLVEF. The CDR3 nucleotides read TGTGCCAGCAGCTTTCCTGGGACTTTGGTGGAATTT.

The gene calls are TRBV5-6 and TRBJ1-4; maybe TRBD1 (5 bases). The CDR3 sequence is 13 residues long. The germline V and J ends were trimmed by 1 base and 12 bases, with 13 bases remaining between them. The germline V gene encodes CDR1 SGHDT and CDR2 YYEEEE. The CDR3 DNA is TGTGCCAGCAGCTTGATAGGGGCTGTGGAACTGTTTTTT. Translation: CASSLIGAVELFF. Drawing the rest from reference TRBV5-6 and TRBJ1-4, the complete variable domain is DAGVTQSPTHLIKTRGQQVTLRCSPKSGHDTVSWYQQALGQGPQFIFQYYEEEERQRGNFPDRFSGHQFPNYSSELNVNALLLGDSALYLCASSLIGAVELFFGSGTQLSVL.

The gene calls are TRBV6-1 and TRBJ1-1, with D possibly TRBD1 on 5 matching bases. This CDR3 is 13 amino acids long. Germline values: CDR1 MNHNS, CDR2 SASEGT. The V end was cut by 7 bases, the J end by 3 bases, with 12 bases between. CDR3 loop: CASIWGGDTEAFF. CDR3 coding DNA: TGTGCCAGCATATGGGGAGGGGACACTGAAGCTTTCTTT.

This chain uses TRBV30 with TRBJ2-2, with D unresolved. The V and J ends lost 3 bases and 6 bases respectively, with 11 bases between them. Germline CDR1 GTSNPN, CDR2 SVGIG (reference sequence). The CDR3 is 13 residues long. CDR3 DNA: TGTGCCTGGAGCGCTATAGAGGCCGGGGAGCTGTTTTTT. Its protein is CAWSAIEAGELFF.

The V call is TRBV6-5, the J call TRBJ2-7, with TRBD2 as a possible D gene (5 bases). Germline assignment: CDR1 MNHEY and CDR2 SVGAGI. This CDR3 spans 13 amino acids. The V end was cut by 6 bases, the J end by 7 bases, with 16 bases between. CDR3 coding DNA: TGTGCCAGCAGACGGGAAGGTCCTCGGGAGCAGTACTTC. Protein sequence: CASRREGPREQYF.

The V call is TRBV5-1, the J call TRBJ2-3; TRBD2 matches 8 bases. The CDR3 is 16 amino acids. Germline assignment: CDR1 SGHRS and CDR2 YFSETQ. J lost 1 base, V lost 0 bases, and 4 bases had no gene match. CDR3 DNA: TGCGCCAGCAGCTTGGGGGATAGCGGGGGCACAGATACGCAGTATTTT. Translation gives CASSLGDSGGTDTQYF.

The chain couples TRBV27 to TRBJ2-1; maybe TRBD1 (6 bases). The CDR3 extends over 11 amino acids. Germline V gene lookup returns CDR1 MNHEY and CDR2 SMNVEV (reference sequence). V lost 6 bases and J 9 bases, leaving 9 bases between the germline ends. In DNA form, the CDR3 reads TGTGCCAGCAGGCGAGGGGGTGAGCAGTTCTTC. This codes for CASRRGGEQFF.

This clone was seen a few times. V and J are TRBV27 and TRBJ1-1; TRBD1 matches at 8 bases. Germline lookup yields CDR1 MNHEY and CDR2 SMNVEV (reference sequence). The CDR3 contains 12 residues. Trimming at V came to 5 bases and at J to 7 bases, leaving 3 bases not matched to a gene. CDR3 residues: CASSQDRVEAFF. CDR3 nucleotide sequence: TGTGCCAGCAGTCAGGACAGGGTTGAAGCTTTCTTT.

The chain recombines TRBV28 with TRBJ1-2; a weak D match, TRBD1 (5 bases). Germline CDR1 reads MDHEN; CDR2 reads SYDVKM. V lost 7 bases to trimming and J lost 4 bases, with 13 bases between them. CDR3 size: 13 residues. The chain's CDR3 is CASTGGRLYGYTF. CDR3 bases: TGTGCCAGCACGGGGGGACGTCTCTATGGCTACACCTTC.

This chain connects TRBV6-1 to TRBJ2-1; possibly TRBD1 for D (5 bases). V gave up 5 bases and J gave up 0 bases, with 5 bases separating them. The CDR3 totals 13 residues. From germline, CDR1 is MNHNS and CDR2 SASEGT. The CDR3 nucleotides read TGTGCCAGCAGTACAGGCTCCTACAATGAGCAGTTCTTC. Translating gives CASSTGSYNEQFF.

The chain recombines TRBV30 with TRBJ1-2; D not resolved. CDR3 length: 15 residues. V was trimmed by 0 bases and J by 4 bases, leaving 15 bases between them. Per the germline V gene, CDR1 is GTSNPN and CDR2 is SVGIG (reference sequence). This CDR3 is CAWSVAAGDAYGYTF. For the CDR3, the DNA is TGTGCCTGGAGTGTAGCGGCTGGGGATGCCTATGGCTACACCTTC.

This clone was seen more than once but under ten times. This chain connects TRBV2 to TRBJ1-2, with TRBD1 matching 9 bases. The CDR3 loop spans 15 amino acids. Germline CDR1 is SNHLY and CDR2 is FYNNEI. Losses at the gene ends were 4 bases for V and 3 bases for J; bases not matched to a gene: 6. The chain's CDR3 is CASSVDRGTDYGYTF. The CDR3 DNA sequence: TGTGCCAGCAGTGTGGACAGGGGCACGGACTATGGCTACACCTTC.

The chain has TRBV7-9 and TRBJ1-3, with D maybe TRBD1 (6 bases). Germline V gene data show CDR1 as SEHNR and CDR2 as FQNEAQ (reference sequence). V was shortened by 7 bases and J by 0 bases, with 16 bases between the two germline ends. This CDR3 spans 16 amino acids. This CDR3 is CASNATGYNSGNTIYF. CDR3 coding DNA: TGTGCCAGCAACGCGACAGGCTATAACTCTGGAAACACCATATATTTT.